The 14 T cell receptor beta chains below were found in one sample sequenced in a study of OX40 agonist ivuxolimab in advanced cancers. Some clones are missing from TCRdb's copy, which holds only in-frame ones; the method was immunoSEQ multiplex PCR. The table records about 80,000 clones, 90% to 95% of them present only once. This specimen consisted of CD4+ or CD8+ T cells sorted from blood, obtained in a trial of the OX40 agonist ivuxolimab. These receptors were taken from an adult with an advanced solid tumor such as melanoma, head and neck, liver or kidney cancer.

The chain recombines TRBV7-3 with TRBJ2-5; D is undetermined. The CDR3 length is 14 residues. Germline assignment: CDR1 SGHTA and CDR2 FQGTGA. Trimming shortened V by 2 bases and J by 4 bases, and 11 bases separated the two germline ends. CDR3 sequence (DNA): TGTGCCAGCAGCTTACCGGGCCGGGTAGAGACCCAGTACTTC. Its protein is CASSLPGRVETQYF.

This clone appeared a single time. The chain recombines TRBV19 with TRBJ2-1; possible D gene TRBD1, 6 bases. The germline V gene encodes CDR1 LNHDA and CDR2 SQIVND (reference sequence). The CDR3 spans 16 residues. V was pared by 2 bases and J by 9 bases, with 20 bases between. The CDR3 sequence: CASSIPGQAVNGEQFF. The CDR3 region has the DNA TGTGCCAGTAGTATACCGGGACAAGCGGTGAATGGTGAGCAGTTCTTC.

This chain connects TRBV4-2 to TRBJ2-7, with D possibly matching TRBD2 (5 bases). The germline V gene has CDR1 LGHNA and CDR2 YNFKEQ. Trimming removed 0 bases at V and 1 base at J, with 13 bases between. The CDR3 consists of 16 residues. The CDR3 DNA reads as TGTGCCAGCAGCCAAGAAGGCCCTGGGGAGTCCTACGAGCAGTACTTC. Translating it yields CASSQEGPGESYEQYF.

This clone was seen just once. The chain joins TRBV5-8 to TRBJ2-5; a possible D gene is TRBD1 (6 bases). This CDR3 region has 16 residues. Germline assignment: CDR1 SGHTS and CDR2 YDEGEE. Trimming stripped 0 bases from V and 1 base from J, with 13 bases between. CDR3 DNA sequence: TGTGCCAGCAGCTTGGCCCAGGGGCTTTTCCAAGAGACCCAGTACTTC. This gives the protein CASSLAQGLFQETQYF.

The chain recombines TRBV12-5 with TRBJ2-7; possible D gene TRBD1, 5 bases. Germline V gene lookup returns CDR1 LGHNT and CDR2 FRNRAP. V shed 7 bases and J shed 2 bases, with 12 bases lying between them. CDR3 length: 13 amino acids. The CDR3 region has the DNA TGTGCTAGTGCCCCACGACAGACCTACGAGCAGTACTTC. It specifies CASAPRQTYEQYF.

The chain joins TRBV6-1 to TRBJ2-7, with TRBD1 matching 8 bases. This CDR3 has 13 residues. The V and J ends lost 10 bases and 1 base, in that order; junction bases with no gene match: 6. In germline, CDR1 is MNHNS, CDR2 SASEGT. The CDR3 loop reads CATHRGESYEQYF. Here the CDR3 DNA reads TGTGCCACACACAGGGGGGAGTCCTACGAGCAGTACTTC.

This clone was seen more than once but under ten times. This chain uses TRBV19 with TRBJ2-2; D not certain. V was clipped by 3 bases and J by 1 base, with 15 bases between them. Germline assignment: CDR1 LNHDA and CDR2 SQIVND (reference sequence). The length of the CDR3 is 17 residues. CDR3 residues: CASSMARGVRNTGELFF. Written as DNA, the CDR3 is TGTGCCAGTAGTATGGCCCGCGGCGTCCGGAACACCGGGGAGCTGTTTTTT.

This clone was detected only once. V usage is TRBV7-2 and J usage is TRBJ2-7; either TRBD1 or TRBD2 may supply D (6 bases each). The CDR3 is made up of 15 amino acids. Germline loops: CDR1 SGHTA, CDR2 FQGNSA. V lost 2 bases and J lost 5, with 16 bases in between. This CDR3 reads CASSLSSGGGNEQYF. CDR3 nucleotide sequence: TGTGCCAGCAGCTTAAGTTCTGGGGGCGGGAACGAGCAGTACTTC.

CDR3 in amino acids: CSVAGTERGYGYTF. DNA of the CDR3: TGCAGCGTTGCGGGGACAGAAAGAGGATATGGCTACACCTTC. This chain connects TRBV29-1 to TRBJ1-2; 7 nucleotides agree with TRBD1. CDR3 size: 14 residues. Per the germline V gene, CDR1 is SQVTM and CDR2 is ANQGSEA. V lost 4 bases to trimming and J lost 5 bases; unmatched junction nucleotides: 10.

The gene calls are TRBV9 and TRBJ2-3; 9 bases are a match to TRBD2. Losses at the gene ends were 4 bases for V and 11 bases for J; bases not matched to a gene: 8. The CDR3 is 13 amino acids. Germline V gene data show CDR1 as SGDLS and CDR2 as YYNGEE. For the CDR3, the DNA is TGTGCCAGCAGCAAGCGAACTAGCGGGTTGCAGTATTTT. Translating it yields CASSKRTSGLQYF.

The chain employs TRBV7-9 and TRBJ1-1; TRBD1 agrees at 7 bases. With 5 bases clipped from V and 7 bases from J, the junction kept 4 bases outside the gene matches. CDR1 and CDR2 from the germline V gene are SEHNR and FQNEAQ (reference sequence). The CDR3 length is 12 residues. In nucleotides, the CDR3 is TGTGCCAGCAGCATAAGGACAGGTGAAGCTTTCTTT. Translating gives CASSIRTGEAFF.

This clone was recorded once. This chain links TRBV5-8 with TRBJ2-4; 8 bases are a match to TRBD1. V shed 2 bases, J shed 4 bases, and the junction held 8 bases outside the gene matches. The germline V gene encodes CDR1 SGHTS and CDR2 YDEGEE. The CDR3 spans 16 residues. CDR3 coding DNA: TGTGCCAGCAGCTTCGGACAGGGTGGGGGAAAAAACATTCAGTACTTC. Amino acids: CASSFGQGGGKNIQYF.

This clone was recorded only once. The J gene is TRBJ2-4, the V gene TRBV4-2; D possibly corresponds to TRBD1 (7 bases). V dropped 4 bases and J dropped 2 bases, with 12 bases sitting between them. The CDR3 is made up of 15 amino acids. The germline gives CDR1 LGHNA, CDR2 YNFKEQ. CDR3 sequence reads: CASSPGGISKNIQYF. The CDR3 DNA reads as TGTGCCAGCAGCCCAGGGGGGATATCCAAAAACATTCAGTACTTC.

The chain has TRBV19 and TRBJ2-7; D unresolved. Germline lookup yields CDR1 LNHDA and CDR2 SQIVND (reference sequence). V was clipped by 3 bases and J by 3 bases, with 9 bases between them. CDR3 length equals 13 residues. The chain's CDR3 is CASSIGHYYEQYF. The CDR3 nucleotides read TGTGCCAGTAGTATTGGGCACTACTACGAGCAGTACTTC.